This T cell receptor beta chain is from a study of blood T cell repertoires in COVID-19. The overall study: Both acute and convalescent COVID-19 samples were obtained from the United States, Italy and Spain. PBMCs, B-cell-depleted T cells, or T cells provided the cDNA or gDNA that made up the material.

This CDR3 has 14 residues. In germline, CDR1 is SEHNR, CDR2 FQNEAQ (reference sequence). J lost 1 base, V lost 3 bases, and 1 base had no gene match. Per the original data handling: Estimation of nucleated cell counts was performed using reference gene primer amplification. Generated by immunoSEQ multiplex PCR, the TCRdb table keeps only in-frame clones and is missing some. D and trimming were read from the DNA, whereas the V and J calls and clone size are those reported in that table. The sample holds over 75,000 clones, roughly 88% seen once. V and J are TRBV7-9 and TRBJ2-3, with TRBD1 identical over 7 bases. The sequencing input was peripheral blood. The TCR originated in a human donor with active COVID-19. The donor label of this sample is uncertain. Here the CDR3 reads CASSFTGGTDTQYF. CDR3 DNA: TGTGCCAGCAGCTTTACAGGGGGCACAGATACGCAGTATTTT.